This is a list of T cell receptor beta chains from one sample in a study of T cell responses to AZD1222 COVID-19 vaccine. Assay: immunoSEQ multiplex PCR; the TCRdb copy retains only in-frame clones and omits some. This table holds some 150,000 clones, 90% to 95% found once. The material was peripheral blood, obtained 28 days after the second AZD1222 dose. Receptor source: an adult who received the AZD1222 COVID-19 vaccine. The CDR3 runs from the conserved cysteine through the conserved F or W. The D gene is left open where the match is weak. Some rows mark clone size as missing; the rest say once, few, many or name a class of expanded clone.

clone size: .
D gene: .
J gene: TRBJ1-6
V gene: TRBV11-2
CDR3 DNA: TGTGCCAGCGGGCAGGCCGGCGGGTCACCCCTCCACTTT
CDR3 protein: CASGQAGGSPLHF

clone size: once
D gene: TRBD2
J gene: TRBJ2-5
V gene: TRBV2
CDR3 DNA: TGTGCCAGCAGACGAACAGGACTAGCGAGAACAGGGGCCCAGTACTTC
CDR3 protein: CASRRTGLARTGAQYF

clone size: .
D gene: .
J gene: TRBJ1-6
V gene: TRBV7-9
CDR3 DNA: TGTGCCACCACTGCCGGTTCACCCCTCCACTTT
CDR3 protein: CATTAGSPLHF

clone size: .
D gene: .
J gene: TRBJ2-3
V gene: TRBV5-8
CDR3 DNA: TGTGCCAGCAGCTCCCCGGGACGGAGTCTTGGTACGCAGTATTTT
CDR3 protein: CASSSPGRSLGTQYF

clone size: .
D gene: .
J gene: TRBJ1-2
V gene: TRBV19
CDR3 DNA: TGTGCCAGTAGTATGAGAAGACAGGAGGGCTACACCTTC
CDR3 protein: CASSMRRQEGYTF

clone size: .
D gene: .
J gene: TRBJ2-1
V gene: TRBV11-2
CDR3 DNA: TGTGCCAGCAGCCAGCGGTACAATGAGCAGTTCTTC
CDR3 protein: CASSQRYNEQFF

clone size: .
D gene: .
J gene: TRBJ2-7
V gene: TRBV28
CDR3 DNA: TGTGCCAGCAGCGAAACTCCGACCCACCCCGGCTACGAGCAGTACTTC
CDR3 protein: CASSETPTHPGYEQYF

clone size: few
D gene: TRBD1
J gene: TRBJ2-7
V gene: TRBV5-1
CDR3 DNA: TGCGCCAGCAAATACAGGGGGGATGACTACGAGCAGTACTTC
CDR3 protein: CASKYRGDDYEQYF

clone size: .
D gene: .
J gene: TRBJ2-1
V gene: TRBV10-1
CDR3 DNA: TGCGCCAGCAGTGAATCGTTGGCGGATTCATACAATGAGCAGTTCTTC
CDR3 protein: CASSESLADSYNEQFF

clone size: .
D gene: .
J gene: TRBJ1-4
V gene: TRBV5-6
CDR3 DNA: TGTGCCAGCAGCTTAGGTGAAAAACTGTTTTTT
CDR3 protein: CASSLGEKLFF

clone size: once
D gene: TRBD1
J gene: TRBJ1-2
V gene: TRBV7-2
CDR3 DNA: TGTGCCAGCAGTGGACAGGGGCTTATAGCTAACTATGGCTACACCTTC
CDR3 protein: CASSGQGLIANYGYTF

clone size: .
D gene: TRBD2
J gene: TRBJ2-1
V gene: TRBV12-5
CDR3 DNA: TGTGCTAGTGGTGCGGGGGGCCTACAATACAATGAGCAGTTCTTC
CDR3 protein: CASGAGGLQYNEQFF

clone size: .
D gene: .
J gene: TRBJ1-2
V gene: TRBV11-2
CDR3 DNA: TGTGCCAGCAGCTTAGCTTGGCCAGGAGGCTACACCTTC
CDR3 protein: CASSLAWPGGYTF

clone size: .
D gene: TRBD1
J gene: TRBJ1-5
V gene: TRBV6-2/TRBV6-3
CDR3 DNA: TGTGCCAGCAGCAGGACAGGGGTCAATCAGCCCCAGCATTTT
CDR3 protein: CASSRTGVNQPQHF

clone size: .
D gene: .
J gene: TRBJ2-7
V gene: TRBV5-5
CDR3 DNA: TGTGCCAGCAGCTTACGGGACGGTGTGAGCTCCTACGAGCAGTACTTC
CDR3 protein: CASSLRDGVSSYEQYF

clone size: .
D gene: .
J gene: TRBJ1-1
V gene: TRBV5-1
CDR3 DNA: TGCGCCAGCAGCTTGGCCGCGGGGAGCACTGAAGCTTTCTTT
CDR3 protein: CASSLAAGSTEAFF

clone size: once
D gene: .
J gene: TRBJ1-3
V gene: TRBV6-1
CDR3 DNA: TGTGCCAGCAGCCAGGGGACGCTCTCTGGAAACACCATATATTTT
CDR3 protein: CASSQGTLSGNTIYF

clone size: .
D gene: TRBD2
J gene: TRBJ2-3
V gene: TRBV24-1
CDR3 DNA: TGTGCCACCAGTAAGGGGACTAGCATGGATACGCAGTATTTT
CDR3 protein: CATSKGTSMDTQYF

clone size: .
D gene: TRBD2
J gene: TRBJ2-1
V gene: TRBV5-4
CDR3 DNA: TGTGCCAGCAGCGACCGGGAAGGTAGCGGGCACAATGAGCAGTTCTTC
CDR3 protein: CASSDREGSGHNEQFF

clone size: .
D gene: TRBD1
J gene: TRBJ2-7
V gene: TRBV27
CDR3 DNA: TGTGCCAGCAGTTCCTATTCTACAGGGGGCAGGGTCCACGAGCAGTACTTC
CDR3 protein: CASSSYSTGGRVHEQYF

clone size: .
D gene: TRBD2
J gene: TRBJ2-7
V gene: TRBV5-1
CDR3 DNA: TGCGCCAGCAGCTTGGCGACTAGCGGCTACGAGCAGTACTTC
CDR3 protein: CASSLATSGYEQYF

clone size: .
D gene: TRBD2
J gene: TRBJ2-2
V gene: TRBV6-6
CDR3 DNA: TGTGCCAGCAGTTACTCAGGCAGGGAGGGCGGGGAGCTGTTTTTT
CDR3 protein: CASSYSGREGGELFF

clone size: .
D gene: .
J gene: TRBJ2-2
V gene: TRBV3-1/TRBV3-2
CDR3 DNA: TGTGCCAGCAGCCATCCCCTATCGGCCCCGCCCGGGGAGCTGTTTTTT
CDR3 protein: CASSHPLSAPPGELFF

clone size: .
D gene: .
J gene: TRBJ2-1
V gene: TRBV5-5
CDR3 DNA: TGTGCCAGCAGCTTGTTTTCTGGGGAGCAGTTCTTC
CDR3 protein: CASSLFSGEQFF

clone size: .
D gene: TRBD1
J gene: TRBJ1-2
V gene: TRBV5-1
CDR3 DNA: TGCGCCAGCAGCTTGAGGGACAGGGGAGGAGATGGCTACACCTTC
CDR3 protein: CASSLRDRGGDGYTF

clone size: .
D gene: TRBD1
J gene: TRBJ1-2
V gene: TRBV4-2
CDR3 DNA: TGTGCCAGCAGCCAAGGTGGGACAGGGAGGAACTATGGCTACACCTTC
CDR3 protein: CASSQGGTGRNYGYTF

clone size: .
D gene: .
J gene: TRBJ2-7
V gene: TRBV25-1
CDR3 DNA: TGTGCCAGCAGTGATGGGATTCTCTACGAGCAGTACTTC
CDR3 protein: CASSDGILYEQYF

clone size: .
D gene: .
J gene: TRBJ2-1
V gene: TRBV5-1
CDR3 DNA: TGCGCCAGCAGGGAAACCTCTAGTCGGCAGTTCTTC
CDR3 protein: CASRETSSRQFF

clone size: .
D gene: TRBD2
J gene: TRBJ2-3
V gene: TRBV18
CDR3 DNA: TGTGCCAGCTCAGGACTAGCGGGACGCACAGATACGCAGTATTTT
CDR3 protein: CASSGLAGRTDTQYF

clone size: .
D gene: .
J gene: TRBJ1-3
V gene: TRBV27
CDR3 DNA: TGTGCCAGCCGGGTTCTCTCTGGAAACACCATATATTTT
CDR3 protein: CASRVLSGNTIYF

clone size: .
D gene: TRBD1
J gene: TRBJ1-1
V gene: TRBV5-1
CDR3 DNA: TGCGCCAGCAGGGTCGGGGGGACAGGAAACACTGAAGCTTTCTTT
CDR3 protein: CASRVGGTGNTEAFF

clone size: .
D gene: .
J gene: TRBJ1-1
V gene: TRBV6-2/TRBV6-3
CDR3 DNA: TGTGCCAGCAGTCCGCAGAACACTGAAGCTTTCTTT
CDR3 protein: CASSPQNTEAFF

clone size: .
D gene: TRBD2
J gene: TRBJ2-5
V gene: TRBV4-1
CDR3 DNA: TGCGCCAGCAGCCATGGTCCCGGGAGGACAAAAGAGACCCAGTACTTC
CDR3 protein: CASSHGPGRTKETQYF

clone size: .
D gene: .
J gene: TRBJ1-2
V gene: TRBV7-9
CDR3 DNA: TGTGCCAGCAGCTTAGGGACCTATGGCTACACCTTC
CDR3 protein: CASSLGTYGYTF

clone size: .
D gene: TRBD1
J gene: TRBJ2-1
V gene: TRBV5-4
CDR3 DNA: TGTGCCAGCAGCTTGCGGGACAGCAACAATGAGCAGTTCTTC
CDR3 protein: CASSLRDSNNEQFF

clone size: .
D gene: .
J gene: TRBJ2-3
V gene: TRBV7-9
CDR3 DNA: TGTGCCAGCAGCGTCTGGGGGGCCGAGAGCACAGATACGCAGTATTTT
CDR3 protein: CASSVWGAESTDTQYF

clone size: .
D gene: .
J gene: TRBJ2-5
V gene: TRBV5-1
CDR3 DNA: TGCGCCAGCAGCCAGACCAATTCAAATGGGGTAGAGACCCAGTACTTC
CDR3 protein: CASSQTNSNGVETQYF

clone size: .
D gene: .
J gene: TRBJ2-7
V gene: TRBV5-1
CDR3 DNA: TGCGCCAGCAGCTCCTCGTTGTACGAGCAGTACTTC
CDR3 protein: CASSSSLYEQYF

clone size: few
D gene: .
J gene: TRBJ1-2
V gene: TRBV30
CDR3 DNA: TGTGCCTGGAGTCTAAGGGGTTATGGCTACACCTTC
CDR3 protein: CAWSLRGYGYTF

clone size: .
D gene: TRBD1
J gene: TRBJ1-2
V gene: TRBV9
CDR3 DNA: TGTGCCAGCAGCGTATATCCGTACCCGACAGGGGACGAGTATGGCTACACCTTC
CDR3 protein: CASSVYPYPTGDEYGYTF

clone size: .
D gene: TRBD1
J gene: TRBJ1-2
V gene: TRBV6-5
CDR3 DNA: TGTGCCAGCAGTCGCCGGGACAGGGACTATGGCTACACCTTC
CDR3 protein: CASSRRDRDYGYTF

clone size: many
D gene: .
J gene: TRBJ2-7
V gene: TRBV7-2
CDR3 DNA: TGTGCCAGCAGCTTAGACCGCAATTCTTACGAGCAGTACTTC
CDR3 protein: CASSLDRNSYEQYF

clone size: .
D gene: TRBD1
J gene: TRBJ2-6
V gene: TRBV9
CDR3 DNA: TGTGCCAGCAGCCCCCGGGACAGGGGGCATGGGGCCAACGTCCTGACTTTC
CDR3 protein: CASSPRDRGHGANVLTF

clone size: .
D gene: .
J gene: TRBJ2-3
V gene: TRBV6-5
CDR3 DNA: TGTGCCAGCAGGGCTAATGGAGATACGCAGTATTTT
CDR3 protein: CASRANGDTQYF

clone size: .
D gene: .
J gene: TRBJ2-1
V gene: TRBV30
CDR3 DNA: TGTGCCTGGACCGAAGGTTGGGTGCAGTTCTTC
CDR3 protein: CAWTEGWVQFF

clone size: .
D gene: .
J gene: TRBJ2-5
V gene: TRBV20-1
CDR3 DNA: TGCAGTGCTAGAGACGGGGAGACCCAGTACTTC
CDR3 protein: CSARDGETQYF

clone size: .
D gene: .
J gene: TRBJ1-1
V gene: TRBV13
CDR3 DNA: TGTGCCAGCAGCGCAAGACACCTCGAAGCTTTCTTT
CDR3 protein: CASSARHLEAFF

clone size: .
D gene: .
J gene: TRBJ2-1
V gene: TRBV7-9
CDR3 DNA: TGTGCCAGCAGCTTAGCGCTTGTCAGGGCAACCTACAATGAGCAGTTCTTC
CDR3 protein: CASSLALVRATYNEQFF

clone size: .
D gene: .
J gene: TRBJ2-2
V gene: TRBV4-1
CDR3 DNA: TGCGCCAGCAGCCCCCTCCCTCGCCGGGCGGACACCGGGGAGCTGTTTTTT
CDR3 protein: CASSPLPRRADTGELFF

clone size: .
D gene: .
J gene: TRBJ2-3
V gene: TRBV7-9
CDR3 DNA: TGTGCCAGCAGCTTATATTCCACTGGCGGAGCCACAGATACGCAGTATTTT
CDR3 protein: CASSLYSTGGATDTQYF

clone size: .
D gene: .
J gene: TRBJ2-5
V gene: TRBV5-1
CDR3 DNA: TGCGCCAGCCAAGAGACCCAGTACTTC
CDR3 protein: CASQETQYF

clone size: .
D gene: .
J gene: TRBJ2-1
V gene: TRBV4-1
CDR3 DNA: TGCGCCAGCAGCCAAGTCAGAACTCAGCAGTTCTTC
CDR3 protein: CASSQVRTQQFF

clone size: .
D gene: TRBD2
J gene: TRBJ2-5
V gene: TRBV11-2
CDR3 DNA: TGTGCCAGCAGCTCGGGGGGGGAGACCCAGTACTTC
CDR3 protein: CASSSGGETQYF

clone size: .
D gene: .
J gene: TRBJ2-3
V gene: TRBV27
CDR3 DNA: TGTGCCAGCACCCACGGGGAGCCCACAGATACGCAGTATTTT
CDR3 protein: CASTHGEPTDTQYF

clone size: .
D gene: .
J gene: TRBJ2-1
V gene: TRBV27
CDR3 DNA: TGTGCCAGCAGTTTAAACCCCCCAGTCTTC
CDR3 protein: CASSLNPPVF

clone size: .
D gene: .
J gene: TRBJ1-2
V gene: TRBV30
CDR3 DNA: TGTGCCTGGAGTGTACCAGGGGTCGATGGCTACACCTTC
CDR3 protein: CAWSVPGVDGYTF

clone size: .
D gene: TRBD1
J gene: TRBJ2-1
V gene: TRBV30
CDR3 DNA: TGTGCCTGGAGGGACAGGGGGCGAAGGAATGAGCAGTTCTTC
CDR3 protein: CAWRDRGRRNEQFF

clone size: .
D gene: TRBD1
J gene: TRBJ1-1
V gene: TRBV3-1/TRBV3-2
CDR3 DNA: TGTGCCAGCAGTAAAACCGGGACAGGAGCTTTCTTT
CDR3 protein: CASSKTGTGAFF